What follows are 22 T cell receptor beta chains derived from one specimen sequenced in a study of blood T cells in healthy people across ages. The use of a sample-barcoded 5' primer and a J-beta primer mix characterized a second PCR of about 7 to 12 cycles. TCRdb passed the 5' RACE reads through MiXCR, listing each CDR3 protein once. Of 2 million or so distinct CDR3 sequences in the sample, around 48% were seen once. The sample comprised blood. These receptors all stem from a woman between 40 and 50 years old in good health.

CDR3: CASSGTGLAKNIQYF. CDR3 coding DNA: TGTGCCAGCAGTGGGACAGGACTAGCCAAAAACATTCAGTACTTC. The chain couples TRBV6-2 or TRBV6-3 to TRBJ2-4, with TRBD1 identical over 8 bases. The CDR3 is 15 residues long. The ends lost 5 bases at V and 0 bases at J; junction bases unmatched: 3. Germline V gene lookup returns CDR1 MNHEY and CDR2 SVGEGT.

The table lists this clonotype with many counts. The chain joins TRBV10-2 to TRBJ2-6, with unresolved D. CDR1 is WSHSY and CDR2 is SAAADI in the germline V gene. The CDR3 has 14 residues. Trimming stripped 6 bases from V and 0 bases from J, with 6 bases between. The CDR3 here is CASSRLSGANVLTF. Written as DNA, the CDR3 is TGCGCCAGCAGCAGGCTCTCTGGGGCCAACGTCCTGACTTTC.

This rearrangement joins TRBV4-2 to TRBJ1-1; 7 bases fit TRBD1. The J segment lost 0 bases and the V segment lost 4 bases, leaving 11 bases of the junction unmatched. Germline V lookup: CDR1 LGHNA, CDR2 YNFKEQ. The CDR3 consists of 17 residues. The CDR3 loop reads CASSPRRRQGVNTEAFF. The CDR3 region has the DNA TGTGCCAGCAGCCCCCGCCGGCGACAGGGTGTGAACACTGAAGCTTTCTTT.

The table lists this clonotype with a few counts. This rearrangement joins TRBV25-1 to TRBJ2-5; D may be TRBD1 or TRBD2 (5 bases each). The germline V gene encodes CDR1 MGHDK and CDR2 SYGVNS. Between the trimmed V and J ends, which lost 3 bases and 5 bases, there was a span of 13 bases. This CDR3 spans 14 amino acids. The CDR3: CASSDRDPRETQYF. CDR3 DNA: TGTGCCAGCAGTGACCGGGACCCCAGGGAGACCCAGTACTTC. Full variable domain (remainder filled in from reference TRBV25-1 and TRBJ2-5): EADIYQTPRYLVIGTGKKITLECSQTMGHDKMYWYQQDPGMELHLIHYSYGVNSTEKGDLSSESTVSRIRTEHFPLTLESARPSHTSQYLCASSDRDPRETQYFGPGTRLLVL.

This clonotype was observed a few times. The genes are TRBV7-2 and TRBJ2-1; 7 nucleotides match TRBD2. CDR1 and CDR2 (germline): SGHTA, FQGNSA. V lost 7 bases, J lost 1 base, and 4 bases stayed unmatched. This CDR3 comprises 14 residues. The CDR3 loop is CASTRAGSYNEQFF. DNA of the CDR3: TGTGCCAGCACTCGAGCGGGGTCCTACAATGAGCAGTTCTTC.

The V and J genes are TRBV27 and TRBJ2-7, with 8 bases fitting TRBD2. With V trimmed by 2 bases and J by 10 bases, 16 bases remained unmatched. The CDR3 loop spans 16 amino acids. Germline V gene sequence: CDR1 MNHEY, CDR2 SMNVEV (reference sequence). The CDR3 spells CASSLRGGGTPGTQYF. In DNA, the CDR3 is TGTGCCAGCAGTTTACGGGGCGGGGGGACCCCAGGAACCCAGTACTTC.

A note on this clonotype: The junction departs from germline at one end; a sequencing error may be responsible. V is TRBV4-1 and J is TRBJ2-1, with D possibly matching TRBD2 (5 bases). The CDR3 runs to 14 residues. In germline, CDR1 is MGHRA, CDR2 YSYEKL. CDR3 sequence (DNA): TGCGCCAGCACCCAAGCGGTGGTGTACAATGAGCAGTTCTTC. The encoded protein is CASTQAVVYNEQFF.

The V and J genes are TRBV6-5 and TRBJ2-1; maybe TRBD2 (6 bases). Trimming removed 10 bases from V and 1 base from J, with 17 bases in between. This CDR3 comprises 15 residues. Germline loops: CDR1 MNHEY, CDR2 SVGAGI. The CDR3 loop is CATTGGFGSYNEQFF. The DNA of the CDR3 is TGTGCCACCACTGGAGGGTTCGGGTCCTACAATGAGCAGTTCTTC.

V gene TRBV20-1 combines with J gene TRBJ1-2; D is undetermined. V lost 2 bases to trimming and J lost 4 bases, with 17 bases between them. This CDR3 contains 15 residues. Germline values: CDR1 DFQATT, CDR2 SNEGSKA (reference sequence). CDR3 nucleotide sequence: TGCAGTGCTAGACGAATTGCGGACCCCCTCTATGGCTACACCTTC. Its translation: CSARRIADPLYGYTF.

V gene TRBV4-3 combines with J gene TRBJ1-1, with D perhaps matching TRBD1 (6 bases). Between the trimmed V and J ends, which lost 3 bases and 7 bases, there was a span of 12 bases. There are 13 residues in the CDR3. CDR1 is LGHNA, CDR2 YSLEER, per germline. The CDR3 DNA reads as TGCGCCAGCAGCCAGGGGGCGCTTGGTGAAGCTTTCTTT. Residues: CASSQGALGEAFF.

Worth noting for this clonotype: With a much larger clone just one base away, this may be a read error. The chain carries TRBV7-2 and TRBJ2-7, with 7 bases aligning to TRBD1. The CDR3 extends over 15 amino acids. Germline CDR1 reads SGHTA; CDR2 reads FQGNSA. V shed 8 bases, J shed 1 base, and the junction held 11 bases outside the gene matches. CDR3 DNA: TGTGCCAGCGGCTCGCAGGGGACAGCTTCCTACGAGCAGTACTTC. Translated, it gives CASGSQGTASYEQYF.

V and J are TRBV4-3 and TRBJ2-4, with TRBD2 identical over 7 bases. CDR1 is LGHNA, CDR2 YSLEER, per germline. The ends lost 0 bases at V and 13 bases at J; junction bases unmatched: 24. The CDR3 is made up of 19 amino acids. The CDR3 spells CASSQDILGGPARGLEQYF. DNA for the CDR3: TGCGCCAGCAGCCAAGATATCTTGGGAGGGCCAGCACGAGGATTAGAGCAGTACTTC.

This clonotype has ten or more counts. This rearrangement joins TRBV11-2 to TRBJ1-6; the D is unclear. Trimming shortened V by 5 bases and J by 5 bases, and 4 bases separated the two germline ends. The germline V gene encodes CDR1 SGHAT and CDR2 FQNNGV. The CDR3 has 12 residues. The CDR3 DNA reads as TGTGCCAGCAGCCACAATAATTCACCCCTCCACTTT. This translates into CASSHNNSPLHF.

This clonotype was seen a handful of times. This rearrangement joins TRBV2 to TRBJ2-4; 7 bases are a match to TRBD1. With V trimmed by 0 bases and J by 2 bases, 10 bases remained unmatched. CDR3 length equals 18 residues. CDR1 is SNHLY and CDR2 is FYNNEI in the germline V gene. CDR3: CASSEALRGPLTKNIQYF. The DNA of the CDR3 is TGTGCCAGCAGTGAAGCTTTGAGGGGGCCTCTAACCAAAAACATTCAGTACTTC.

The CDR3 loop is CASRSPMTRNYGYTF. The DNA of the CDR3 is TGTGCCAGCAGGAGCCCCATGACAAGGAACTATGGCTACACCTTC. This chain connects TRBV6-5 to TRBJ1-2; D gene unclear. Germline lookup yields CDR1 MNHEY and CDR2 SVGAGI. V lost 6 bases, J lost 2 bases, and 16 bases lay in between. This CDR3 contains 15 residues.

CDR3 sequence: CASSQDLGGFITDTQYF. Written as DNA, the CDR3 is TGCGCCAGCAGCCAAGATTTGGGGGGGTTCATTACAGATACGCAGTATTTT. This chain uses TRBV4-1 with TRBJ2-3; TRBD2 aligns across 7 bases. The CDR3 runs to 17 residues. Germline assignment: CDR1 MGHRA and CDR2 YSYEKL. The V gene end was trimmed by 0 bases and the J gene end by 3 bases; junction bases not matched to a gene: 9.

The chain employs TRBV7-3 and TRBJ1-2; D is possibly TRBD1 (6 bases). V was clipped by 5 bases and J by 5 bases, with 12 bases between them. The germline V gene encodes CDR1 SGHTA and CDR2 FQGTGA. The CDR3 spans 13 residues. CDR3 nucleotides: TGTGCCAGCAGCGACACAGGGTTGTATGGCTACACCTTC. Protein: CASSDTGLYGYTF.

This clonotype appeared many times. The chain carries TRBV29-1 and TRBJ2-4; 7 nucleotides agree with TRBD1. The CDR3 sequence is 12 residues long. The germline V gene has CDR1 SQVTM and CDR2 ANQGSEA. V dropped 7 bases and J dropped 7; count of bases not matched to a gene: 7. The CDR3 coding sequence is TGCAGCGCAGACGGGGACAGCAACATTCAGTACTTC. Translated: CSADGDSNIQYF.

The chain is built from TRBV12-3 or TRBV12-4 and TRBJ2-1, with 7 bases lining up with TRBD1. The junction had 11 bases not matched to a gene; V was cut back by 6 bases and J by 9 bases. The CDR3 consists of 14 residues. The CDR3 DNA follows: TGTGCCAGCAGCCAAACCAGGGGGAGAAGTGAGCAGTTCTTC. This encodes CASSQTRGRSEQFF.

In this sample, this clonotype turned up many times. The rearrangement uses TRBV12-3 or TRBV12-4 and TRBJ1-1; tentatively, D is TRBD1 (5 bases). The CDR3 is 12 amino acids. V lost 4 bases and J 6 bases, leaving 9 bases between the germline ends. DNA for the CDR3: TGTGCCAGCAGTTCCCGGGACGCTGAAGCTTTCTTT. The encoded protein is CASSSRDAEAFF.

The rearrangement joins TRBV6-5 to TRBJ1-2; 9 nucleotides match TRBD1. CDR1 is MNHEY, CDR2 SVGAGI, per germline. The V segment lost 4 bases and the J segment 8 bases; nucleotides outside the gene matches: 11. The CDR3 is 15 residues long. CDR3 loop: CASSSRQGEREGYTF. CDR3 DNA sequence: TGTGCCAGCAGTTCTCGACAGGGGGAGAGGGAAGGCTACACCTTC.

CDR3 residues: CASSLEQALAQHF. In DNA form, the CDR3 reads TGTGCCAGCAGCTTGGAACAGGCATTAGCCCAGCATTTT. V gene TRBV5-5 combines with J gene TRBJ1-5, with D perhaps matching TRBD1 (5 bases). Germline V lookup: CDR1 SGHKS, CDR2 YYEKEE (reference sequence). The germline V and J ends were trimmed by 0 bases and 11 bases, with 12 bases remaining between them. The CDR3 is 13 amino acids.